This T cell receptor beta chain came from a study of blood T cell repertoires in COVID-19. This table comes from immunoSEQ multiplex PCR, and its TCRdb copy is limited to in-frame clones, with some not included. The table records over 150,000 clones, roughly 80% of them present only once. Recruitment covered about 25 US areas and drew participants whose ages spanned roughly 18 to 95 years. Clinical history reported by participants formed the basis on which cohorts were assigned. V dropped 4 bases and J dropped 7; count of bases not matched to a gene: 8. The CDR3 sequence is 16 residues long. Germline assignment: CDR1 LGHNA and CDR2 YNFKEQ.

V and J are TRBV4-2 and TRBJ1-4; 11 bases match TRBD1. Sequencing was carried out using PBMCs or T cells enriched from blood (not recorded which). This sequence was found in a man in his forties or fifties who had recovered from COVID-19. CDR3 residues: CASSLDRGRGSEKLFF. The CDR3 DNA reads as TGTGCCAGCAGCCTGGACAGGGGGCGGGGGAGTGAAAAACTGTTTTTT.